Listed below are T cell receptor beta chains from one sample, sequenced in a study of blood T cell repertoires in COVID-19. Some clones are missing from TCRdb's copy, which holds only in-frame ones; the method was immunoSEQ multiplex PCR. The profile shows about 120,000 clones, roughly three quarters of them singletons. The sequencing input was peripheral blood. The receptor source for this set is a human donor in a cohort sampled during active COVID-19. CDR3s include the opening cysteine and the closing phenylalanine or tryptophan. A D gene is named only where the DNA matches it firmly. Clone size appears in some rows only: once, few, many, or a class for an expanded clone.

abundance	d_gene	v_gene	j_gene	CDR3nt	CDR3aa
.	TRBD2	TRBV6-5	TRBJ2-1	TGTGCCAGCAGATATACGGGAGGCACTAGCAATGAGCAGTTCTTC	CASRYTGGTSNEQFF
.	.	TRBV6-6	TRBJ1-4	TGTGCCAGCTTAGGTGGGGCGGGAGGTGGTGAAAAACTGTTTTTT	CASLGGAGGGEKLFF
.	.	TRBV25-1	TRBJ1-5	TGTGCCAGCAATCTTCAGGGCAATCAGCCCCAGCATTTT	CASNLQGNQPQHF
once	.	TRBV3-1/TRBV3-2	TRBJ1-3	TGTGCCAGCAGCCATGGGGTCCAGGGTACTGGAAACACCATATATTTT	CASSHGVQGTGNTIYF
once	TRBD1	TRBV3-1/TRBV3-2	TRBJ1-1	TGTGCCAGCACCCCGACAGGGGTCGTTGGCACTGAAGCTTTCTTT	CASTPTGVVGTEAFF
once	.	TRBV4-1	TRBJ2-7	TGCGCCAGCAGCCAGGCACAGGGCTACGAGCAGTACTTC	CASSQAQGYEQYF
.	TRBD1	TRBV28	TRBJ1-2	TGTGCCAGCTCCCAACAGGGGGCGCACTATGGCTACACCTTC	CASSQQGAHYGYTF
.	TRBD2	TRBV5-5	TRBJ2-7	TGTGCCAGCAGCATGAGAGCGGGGGCCTCCGAGCAGTACTTC	CASSMRAGASEQYF
.	.	TRBV21-1	TRBJ2-6	TGTGCCAGCAGCAAACATGACGTTCCAGCGGGGGCCAACGTCCTGACTTTC	CASSKHDVPAGANVLTF
.	.	TRBV27	TRBJ2-7	TGTGCCAGCAGTCCTTCAACAGGGCCTCCAAGGGACGAGCAGTACTTC	CASSPSTGPPRDEQYF
.	.	TRBV19	TRBJ1-2	TGTGCCAGTAGTATACCGTTGTCGGGCTACACCTTC	CASSIPLSGYTF
.	TRBD2	TRBV5-3	TRBJ2-1	TGTGCCAGAAGATCGCGGGGGGGCCTAGTCTTC	CARRSRGGLVF
.	.	TRBV6-5	TRBJ2-7	TGTGCCAGCCCGACGATTTGCCGGGGTTGGTACGAGCAGTACTTC	CASPTICRGWYEQYF
.	TRBD1	TRBV24-1	TRBJ1-2	TGTGCCACCCGGGACAGCCTTAACTATGGCTACACCTTC	CATRDSLNYGYTF
few	TRBD1	TRBV6-1	TRBJ2-1	TGTGCCAGCAGTGAAGCTACAGGGGGAATGGGCGAGCAGTTCTTC	CASSEATGGMGEQFF
.	.	TRBV19	TRBJ1-2	TGTGCCAGTAGTATAGACCCGGGAGCCAAACCTGGCTACACCTTC	CASSIDPGAKPGYTF
.	TRBD2	TRBV28	TRBJ2-3	TGTGCCAGCAGTTTCATTAGCGGGAGTGGAACAGATACGCAGTATTTT	CASSFISGSGTDTQYF
once	.	TRBV7-6	TRBJ2-5	TGTGCCAGCAGCCAAAGCGCGGGGCAAGGGGAGACCCAGTACTTC	CASSQSAGQGETQYF
.	TRBD2	TRBV30	TRBJ2-7	TGTGCCTGGAGTGTACTCGGACTAGCGGAATACTCCGAGCAGTACTTC	CAWSVLGLAEYSEQYF
.	TRBD1	TRBV4-1	TRBJ2-7	TGCGCCAGCAGCCAAGTAGAGGGGGCCGGGGAGCAGTACTTC	CASSQVEGAGEQYF
.	TRBD2	TRBV29-1	TRBJ2-5	TGCAGCGTTTCATCAAGCGGGAGGGCAGAGACCCAGTACTTC	CSVSSSGRAETQYF
.	.	TRBV6-5	TRBJ2-5	TGTGCCAGCAGCCGAACAGGAGACGAGACCCAGTACTTC	CASSRTGDETQYF
.	TRBD2	TRBV2	TRBJ2-7	TGTGCCAGCAATTCCGGGAGGGCCGGGTACGAGCAGTACTTC	CASNSGRAGYEQYF
.	TRBD2	TRBV29-1	TRBJ2-7	TGCAGCGTTGAACCCGGACTAGCTACATACGAGCAGTACTTC	CSVEPGLATYEQYF
.	TRBD2	TRBV6-5	TRBJ2-7	TGTGCCAGCAGCAGGAGCGGGACCCTTTCCTACGAGCAGTACTTC	CASSRSGTLSYEQYF
.	TRBD2	TRBV7-2	TRBJ2-7	TGTGCCAGCAGCCCCACTAGCGTGACCTACGAGCAGTACTTC	CASSPTSVTYEQYF
.	TRBD1	TRBV29-1	TRBJ1-2	TGCAGCGTTGACCTGACAGGGAAGGAGGGCTACACCTTC	CSVDLTGKEGYTF
.	.	TRBV7-2	TRBJ2-5	TGTGCCAGCAGAATAGGGGGGGTTCAAGAGACCCAGTACTTC	CASRIGGVQETQYF
.	.	TRBV7-7	TRBJ1-1	TGTGCTAGCAGCTTAGAATGTCTGCAGATCATGAACACTGAAGCTTTCTTT	CASSLECLQIMNTEAFF
.	.	TRBV5-1	TRBJ2-5	TGCGCCAGCAGCTTATCCCTTGGGCAGATCCAAGAGACCCAGTACTTC	CASSLSLGQIQETQYF
.	TRBD1	TRBV2	TRBJ1-1	TGTGCCAGCAGGATGGACAGGGGACGCGTGAACACTGAAGCTTTCTTT	CASRMDRGRVNTEAFF
.	TRBD1	TRBV6-5	TRBJ2-4	TGTGCCAGCAGGACAGGGGGCGCGTTAAACATTCAGTACTTC	CASRTGGALNIQYF
.	.	TRBV24-1	TRBJ2-3	TGTGCCACCAGTGGTCCGGGCGAGGGGGAGACAGATACGCAGTATTTT	CATSGPGEGETDTQYF
.	.	TRBV29-1	TRBJ1-1	TGCAGCGTTGGGGGTACCGGAGGGGTAGTCACTGAAGCTTTCTTT	CSVGGTGGVVTEAFF
.	TRBD1	TRBV10-3	TRBJ1-2	TGTGCCATCAGTGGACCCGGGACAGTCTATGGCTACACCTTC	CAISGPGTVYGYTF
.	TRBD2	TRBV7-2	TRBJ2-7	TGTGCCAGCAGCTTTACTAGCGGGGGAATATACGAGCAGTACTTC	CASSFTSGGIYEQYF
.	.	TRBV5-6	TRBJ2-7	TGTGCCAGCAGCTTCCCCGGGGTGCCCTACTCCTACGAGCAGTACTTC	CASSFPGVPYSYEQYF
.	TRBD1	TRBV11-2	TRBJ2-7	TGTGCCAGCAGCTCCTCCGGGACAGCCTCCTACGAGCAGTACTTC	CASSSSGTASYEQYF
.	TRBD2	TRBV7-3	TRBJ2-2	TGTGCCAGCAGCTTAAGCGCTAGCGGGGGCACCGGGGAGCTGTTTTTT	CASSLSASGGTGELFF
.	.	TRBV4-1	TRBJ1-2	TGCGCCAGCAGCCGTCACTATGGATCAGGGGAGTACGATGGCTACACCTTC	CASSRHYGSGEYDGYTF
.	TRBD1	TRBV7-8	TRBJ1-2	TGTGCCAGCAGCTACAGACTCCCGGGACAGGGAGGTGGCTACACCTTC	CASSYRLPGQGGGYTF
.	TRBD1	TRBV7-8	TRBJ1-2	TGTGCCAGCAGCGATTGGCCGGGACAGGGGGAGTTTGGCTACACCTTC	CASSDWPGQGEFGYTF
.	.	TRBV12-3/TRBV12-4	TRBJ2-3	TGTGCCAGCAGTTTAGTTTCCGCAGATACGCAGTATTTT	CASSLVSADTQYF
few	.	TRBV5-6	TRBJ2-7	TGTGCCAGCAGCATTAACTACGAGCAGTACTTC	CASSINYEQYF
.	.	TRBV7-9	TRBJ2-1	TGTGCCAGCAGCTTCCGACTAGCAGGGGACAATGAGCAGTTCTTC	CASSFRLAGDNEQFF
.	TRBD1	TRBV15	TRBJ1-5	TGTGCCACCAGCCTGGACAGGGGGGATCAGCCCCAGCATTTT	CATSLDRGDQPQHF
.	.	TRBV7-6	TRBJ2-2	TGTGCCAGCAGCTTAGAGTCGGGCACCGGGGAGCTGTTTTTT	CASSLESGTGELFF
.	.	TRBV7-6	TRBJ2-2	TGTGCCAGCAGCTTAGCGCAAGGGGCCGGGGAGCTGTTTTTT	CASSLAQGAGELFF
.	.	TRBV6-6	TRBJ2-7	TGTGCCAGCAGCCGAGACAGAGCCTACGAGCAGTACTTC	CASSRDRAYEQYF
.	TRBD1	TRBV4-1	TRBJ2-3	TGCGCCAGCAGCCATGAGGGGGCCACAGATACGCAGTATTTT	CASSHEGATDTQYF
.	TRBD1	TRBV18	TRBJ1-6	TGTGCCAGCTCGTTTCAGGGGGCGTTGAATTCACCCCTCCACTTT	CASSFQGALNSPLHF
once	TRBD1	TRBV28	TRBJ1-1	TGTGCCAGCAGCCGCCGTGGACAGGGGGCATGGAACACTGAAGCTTTCTTT	CASSRRGQGAWNTEAFF
.	TRBD1	TRBV28	TRBJ2-7	TGTGCCAGCAGTTTACGACCCGGGACAGGATATTACGAGCAGTACTTC	CASSLRPGTGYYEQYF
.	.	TRBV7-8	TRBJ2-7	TGTGCCAGCAGCCAGGCCGGGTTTTTGGGCGAGCAGTACTTC	CASSQAGFLGEQYF
.	TRBD1	TRBV6-5	TRBJ1-5	TGTGCCAGCCTTGTCCAGACAGGGCAGCCCCAGCATTTT	CASLVQTGQPQHF
.	.	TRBV4-1	TRBJ1-2	TGCGCCAGCCGGTATGACACCGACTATGGCTACACCTTC	CASRYDTDYGYTF
once	.	TRBV5-6	TRBJ2-7	TGTGCCAGCAGCTTTGGACAGCTCTTCTACGAGCAGTACTTC	CASSFGQLFYEQYF
.	.	TRBV5-1	TRBJ2-7	TGCGCCAGCAGCTTGGCGGGGGAGCAGTACTTC	CASSLAGEQYF
once	.	TRBV7-9	TRBJ1-2	TGTGCCAGCAGCCTAGATGCGGGGGATCCTGGCTACACCTTC	CASSLDAGDPGYTF
.	.	TRBV5-1	TRBJ1-5	TGCGCCAGCAGCTTGTACGGAGATAGCAATCAGCCCCAGCATTTT	CASSLYGDSNQPQHF